Below, one T cell receptor (beta chain) is given with its context. This clonotype appeared many times. This clone's antigen is unknown. The record has no base qualities; no much larger clone is one base away. The entry originates in a study of spatial heterogeneity in lung cancer (dated by TCRdb to between 2017 and 2020). About the study as a whole: Beta-chain transcripts were consistently detected in greater numbers than alpha-chain transcripts, which likely reflects a higher abundance of beta-chain transcripts. Both alpha and beta chains were TCR-sequenced in 200 or so tumor regions, 64 matched nontumor lung samples and around 50 PBMC samples obtained at surgery. In non-small cell lung cancer, the study made a quantitative comparison of TCR alpha and beta repertoires among multiple tumor regions, matched nontumor lung and blood. In the raw uncorrected reads, each unique combination of TCR and UMI appeared on average more than ten times. TCR repertoire features were related to nonsynonymous mutation counts determined by whole-exome sequencing of tumor tissue. Broad study findings and their caveats: Additional single-cell paired TCR alpha and beta sequencing was considered necessary to confirm, at a functional level, the hypothesis that regional TCRs recognize regional mutations.

The time point tag for this specimen amounts to: sample taken at primary tumor resection. Samples were obtained from approximately 77 patients with early-stage, untreated non-small cell lung cancer from the lung TRACERx cohort. Whole RNA extracted from tumor and nontumor lung tissue, or from cryopreserved PBMC samples, was used for TCR sequencing without cell sorting. Only patients for whom sufficient RNA was available from at least two tumor regions were selected for TCR sequencing. Before selection, tumor and adjacent nontumor lung specimens were reviewed by a lung pathologist. Receptor libraries were prepared by 5' RACE. Data came from a NextSeq 500. To allow correction of PCR and sequencing errors, the TCR library protocol tagged every TCR cDNA molecule with a unique molecular identifier. The original pipeline was this. TCR identification, UMI-based error correction and CDR3 extraction were all carried out with Decombinator tools. TCRs above a frequency of 2 per 1,000, corresponding to the top 1% of the tumor frequency distribution, were defined as expanded. Rényi diversity was computed with the R vegan package after subsampling each repertoire 100 times to 5,000 TCRs. CDR3 similarity networks were built from amino acid triplet string-kernel similarity, with CDR3s being connected when pairwise similarity was above 0.82. The raw public data were reprocessed by TCRdb itself: fastp quality trimming at Q25, MiXCR clonotype calling, in-frame beta chains only. Each entry is one CDR3 protein sequence, shown with its most common DNA and genes. TCRdb's processing, not the study's, gives the V and J calls here. This sample gives approximately 10,000 distinct CDR3 sequences in total; approximately 6.3% of them show up just once. Roughly 27% of the sample comes from the top ten.

Cut back by 8 bases and 1 base, the V and J ends lie 11 bases apart. CDR1 and CDR2 are read off the germline V gene (reference sequence) as MNHNY and SVGAGI. From the cysteine through the phenylalanine, the CDR3 covers 13 amino acids. The kept DNA is CDR3 alone, 39 bases in frame from the first base. The TCR was taken from a male donor with early-stage non-small cell lung cancer. Source: normal lung tissue next to the tumor, taken at surgery. The sequence links TRBV6-6 to TRBJ1-1; the D gene cannot be named for sure. The CDR3 sequence is CASLGRANTEAFF. The DNA reads TGTGCCAGCCTCGGGAGAGCGAACACTGAAGCTTTCTTT.